This T cell receptor (beta chain) was found in a study of long-term antiretroviral therapy in people with HIV. Germline V gene lookup returns CDR1 MNHNS and CDR2 SASEGT. The CDR3 has 10 amino acids. V was cut by 4 bases and J by 5 bases, with 2 bases left in between. With regard to this clone: Its antigen is still unknown.

Study findings and constraints: Viral resistance, ART adherence and therapy changes all lacked available data. Before ART, certain clones expanded, and these dominated the repertoire at all time points.

Running of the v3.0 immunoSEQ assay took place at survey level. TCRdb's copy holds only in-frame clones and misses some; the assay was immunoSEQ multiplex PCR. The sample consists of about 20,000 clones, around 81% of them appearing once. J is TRBJ2-5 and V is TRBV6-1, with unresolved D. Here the sequenced sample was unsorted PBMCs, taken 2.9 years after starting antiretroviral therapy. The clonotype was recovered from a woman under 40 with HIV. In nucleotides, the CDR3 is TGTGCCAGCAGTGGGGAGACCCAGTACTTC. Translated: CASSGETQYF.